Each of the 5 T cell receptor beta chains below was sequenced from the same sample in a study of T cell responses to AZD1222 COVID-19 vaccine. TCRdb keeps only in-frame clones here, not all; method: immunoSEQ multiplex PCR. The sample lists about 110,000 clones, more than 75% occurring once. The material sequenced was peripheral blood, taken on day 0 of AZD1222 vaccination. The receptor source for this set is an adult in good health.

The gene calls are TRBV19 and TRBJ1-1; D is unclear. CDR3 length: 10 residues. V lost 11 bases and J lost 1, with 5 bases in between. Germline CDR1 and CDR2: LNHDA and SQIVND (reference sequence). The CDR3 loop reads CAAGNTEAFF. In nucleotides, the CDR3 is TGTGCCGCGGGGAACACTGAAGCTTTCTTT.

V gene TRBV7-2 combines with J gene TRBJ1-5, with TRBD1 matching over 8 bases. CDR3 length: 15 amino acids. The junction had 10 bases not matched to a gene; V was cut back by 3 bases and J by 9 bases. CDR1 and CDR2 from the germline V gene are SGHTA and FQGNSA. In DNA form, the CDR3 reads TGTGCCAGCAGCTTTGATAGGACAGGGATTAGGCCCCAGCATTTT. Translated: CASSFDRTGIRPQHF.

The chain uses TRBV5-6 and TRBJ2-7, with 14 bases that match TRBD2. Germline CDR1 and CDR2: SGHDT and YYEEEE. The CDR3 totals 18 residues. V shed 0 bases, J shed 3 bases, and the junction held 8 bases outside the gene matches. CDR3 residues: CASSLAVGLAGEHYEQYF. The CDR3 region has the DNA TGTGCCAGCAGCTTGGCCGTGGGACTAGCGGGGGAGCACTACGAGCAGTACTTC.

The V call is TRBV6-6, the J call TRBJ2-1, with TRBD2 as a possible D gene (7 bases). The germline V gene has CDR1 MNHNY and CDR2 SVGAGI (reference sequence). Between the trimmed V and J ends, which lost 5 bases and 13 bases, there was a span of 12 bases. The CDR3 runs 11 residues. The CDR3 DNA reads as TGTGCCAGCAGTCGCGGGGGCCTACAGTTCTTC. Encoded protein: CASSRGGLQFF.

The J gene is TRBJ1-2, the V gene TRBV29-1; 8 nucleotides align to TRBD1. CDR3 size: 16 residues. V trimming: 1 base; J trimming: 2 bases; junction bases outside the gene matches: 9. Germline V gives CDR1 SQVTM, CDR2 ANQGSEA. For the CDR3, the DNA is TGCAGCGTTGAAGTGGCAGGGGGCAGGGAAAACTATGGCTACACCTTC. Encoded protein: CSVEVAGGRENYGYTF.